This passage covers 16 T cell receptor beta chains from one sample sequenced in a study of cytomegalovirus exposure and HLA in healthy donors. Primers for the PCR totalled 60 Vbeta and 13 Jbeta. TCRdb keeps only in-frame clones here, not all; method: immunoSEQ multiplex PCR. The table includes over 150,000 clones, around 77% detected once. Specimen: PBMCs. These receptors came from a man aged 30 to 45 in good health and CMV-seropositive.

In its sample, this clone was seen once. The chain recombines TRBV29-1 with TRBJ2-7, with 9 positions matching TRBD1. Germline V CDR1 and CDR2: SQVTM, ANQGSEA. This CDR3 contains 14 residues. Germline trimming cut 6 bases from V and 0 bases from J; bases unmatched to any gene: 6. The CDR3 DNA reads as TGCAGCGTGACTGGGACAGGGAGCTCCTACGAGCAGTACTTC. It is translated as CSVTGTGSSYEQYF.

V is TRBV28 and J is TRBJ2-7; D not certain. V was cut by 4 bases and J by 1 base, with 8 bases left in between. The CDR3 extends over 13 amino acids. The germline gives CDR1 MDHEN, CDR2 SYDVKM. CDR3 region: CASSSVMSYEQYF. CDR3 in DNA: TGTGCCAGCAGTTCAGTAATGTCCTACGAGCAGTACTTC.

This clone has just a few counts. The chain employs TRBV21-1 and TRBJ2-7; TRBD1, the D gene given by the table, was not confirmed from the DNA. TRBV21-1 is recorded as a pseudogene. The CDR3 is 17 amino acids. The CDR3, as DNA: TGTGCCAGCAGCTGCTGGGAGGACAGGGGGCAACCCTACGAGCAGTACTTC. It encodes CASSCWEDRGQPYEQYF.

The chain joins TRBV10-2 to TRBJ2-7; maybe TRBD1 (5 bases). V lost 4 bases and J lost 6, with 19 bases in between. The germline V gene encodes CDR1 WSHSY and CDR2 SAAADI. This CDR3 is 15 amino acids long. CDR3 amino acids: CASSADGSWGLEQYF. The CDR3 DNA sequence: TGCGCCAGCAGTGCGGACGGGTCGTGGGGCCTCGAGCAGTACTTC.

CDR3 sequence: CSVSFSNEQFF. CDR3 DNA sequence: TGCAGCGTTTCCTTTAGTAATGAGCAGTTCTTC. The V and J genes are TRBV29-1 and TRBJ2-1; D not resolved. The length of the CDR3 is 11 residues. V gave up 5 bases and J gave up 7 bases, with 9 bases separating them. CDR1 and CDR2 from the germline V gene are SQVTM and ANQGSEA.

This chain links TRBV28 with TRBJ2-6; D remains unclear. Looked up from germline, CDR1 is MDHEN and CDR2 is SYDVKM. The CDR3 runs 14 residues. V shed 7 bases and J shed 2 bases, with 9 bases lying between them. The DNA for the CDR3 is TGTGCCAGCAAATTAGAGGCTGGGGCCAACGTCCTGACTTTC. Amino acids: CASKLEAGANVLTF. The full variable domain, completed using reference TRBV28 and TRBJ2-6, is DVKVTQSSRYLVKRTGEKVFLECVQDMDHENMFWYRQDPGLGLRLIYFSYDVKMKEKGDIPEGYSVSREKKERFSLILESASTNQTSMYLCASKLEAGANVLTFGAGSRLTVL.

The rearrangement links TRBV10-3 to TRBJ2-7, with 8 bases identical to TRBD2. Germline CDR1 reads ENHRY; CDR2 reads SYGVKD. The CDR3 spans 14 residues. After removal of 6 bases from V and 7 bases from J, the junction contained 11 bases not matched to a gene. CDR3 sequence reads: CAIRPQVAGPEQYF. The DNA for the CDR3 is TGTGCCATCAGGCCCCAGGTAGCGGGGCCGGAGCAGTACTTC.

This clone occurred a few times. The V call is TRBV30, the J call TRBJ2-1; tentative D call: TRBD2 (7 bases). Germline values: CDR1 GTSNPN, CDR2 SVGIG (reference sequence). Trimming pared 6 bases from V and 6 bases from J, leaving 15 bases between. The CDR3 has 13 residues. The DNA of the CDR3 is TGTGCCTGCCTCGGGGGGCGTGGCAATGAGCAGTTCTTC. Translated, it gives CACLGGRGNEQFF.

The CDR3 loop reads CASSPGGTGSPATNEKLFF. CDR3 DNA sequence: TGTGCCAGCAGCCCTGGTGGGACAGGGAGTCCCGCAACTAATGAAAAACTGTTTTTT. V gene TRBV14 combines with J gene TRBJ1-4, with 9 bases aligning to TRBD1. The CDR3 has 19 amino acids. Germline trimming cut 4 bases from V and 0 bases from J; bases unmatched to any gene: 12. CDR1 and CDR2 (germline): SGHDN, FVKESK.

There are a few counts of this clone. The chain's CDR3 is CASSGGQGSDNEQFF. CDR3 bases: TGTGCCAGCAGCGGGGGACAGGGGTCCGACAATGAGCAGTTCTTC. J is TRBJ2-1 and V is TRBV7-3; TRBD1 agrees at 10 bases. Germline assignment: CDR1 SGHTA and CDR2 FQGTGA. V gave up 5 bases and J gave up 5 bases; unmatched junction bases: 6. The CDR3 is made up of 15 amino acids.

The J gene is TRBJ1-5, the V gene TRBV6-6, with 9 bases identical to TRBD1. This CDR3 comprises 14 residues. V gave up 8 bases and J gave up 6 bases; unmatched junction bases: 8. Germline assignment: CDR1 MNHNY and CDR2 SVGAGI (reference sequence). The CDR3 protein is CASWGQGEFQPQHF. The CDR3 nucleotides are TGTGCCAGCTGGGGACAGGGCGAGTTTCAGCCCCAGCATTTT.

Only a few counts were recorded for this clone. The chain couples TRBV5-1 to TRBJ1-1; weak D call: TRBD1 (6 bases). The CDR3 is made up of 13 amino acids. In germline, CDR1 is SGHRS, CDR2 YFSETQ. V lost 6 bases and J lost 2, with 11 bases in between. CDR3 in DNA: TGCGCCAGCAACGGGGGGCGAAACACTGAAGCTTTCTTT. This codes for CASNGGRNTEAFF. The full variable domain, in which reference TRBV5-1 and TRBJ1-1 provide the parts outside the CDR3, is KAGVTQTPRYLIKTRGQQVTLSCSPISGHRSVSWYQQTPGQGLQFLFEYFSETQRNKGNFPGRFSGRQFSNSRSEMNVSTLELGDSALYLCASNGGRNTEAFFGQGTRLTVV.

The J gene is TRBJ2-1, the V gene TRBV6-1, with 12 bases identical to TRBD2. Germline-derived CDR1 and CDR2 are MNHNS and SASEGT. V was pared by 5 bases and J by 8 bases, with 7 bases of the junction left unmatched. The CDR3 length is 15 residues. The CDR3, as DNA: TGTGCCAGCAGTCTAGCGGGGGGGCATATCTATGAGCAGTTCTTC. It encodes CASSLAGGHIYEQFF.

The CDR3 region is CASSLARGGNYEQYF. In nucleotides, the CDR3 is TGTGCCAGCAGCTTGGCCAGAGGAGGGAACTACGAGCAGTACTTC. This chain joins TRBV5-6 and TRBJ2-7, with D possibly matching TRBD2 (6 bases). The CDR3 runs 15 residues. Trimming pared 0 bases from V and 3 bases from J, leaving 13 bases between. The germline gives CDR1 SGHDT, CDR2 YYEEEE.

The chain employs TRBV2 and TRBJ2-5; 7 nucleotides align to TRBD1. Germline values: CDR1 SNHLY, CDR2 FYNNEI. V shed 6 bases and J 4 bases; nucleotides not matched to a gene: 2. This CDR3 has 12 amino acids. CDR3 in DNA: TGTGCCAGCAGCACAGGGGTAGAGACCCAGTACTTC. Protein: CASSTGVETQYF.

To note about this clone: Other DNA sequences in the sample encode the same CDR3. This rearrangement joins TRBV7-4 to TRBJ1-5; D might be TRBD1 (6 bases). This CDR3 contains 15 residues. V lost 1 base and J 6 bases, leaving 13 bases between the germline ends. The germline V gene encodes CDR1 SGHVT and CDR2 SQSDAQ. The CDR3 region is CASSLDRDPLQPQHF. The CDR3 nucleotides read TGTGCCAGCAGCTTAGACAGGGACCCGCTTCAGCCCCAGCATTTT. The full variable domain, rest sourced from reference TRBV7-4 and TRBJ1-5, is GAGVSQSPRYKVAKRGRDVALRCDSISGHVTLYWYRQTLGQGSEVLTYSQSDAQRDKSGRPSGRFSAERPERSVSTLKIQRTEQGDSAVYLCASSLDRDPLQPQHFGDGTRLSIL.